The 18 T cell receptor beta chains presented below share a single source sample, sequenced in a study of shared clonotypes between healthy human individuals. Repertoires were generated with immunoSEQ multiplex PCR, while TCRdb's copy carries only in-frame clones and drops some. The sample includes 640,000 or so clones, more than 70% of them seen just once. The sample consisted of memory CD4+ T cells sorted from blood. The subset was: CD45RA-negative fraction. These receptor sequences come from a woman aged 25 to 39 in good health.

The chain combines TRBV5-1 with TRBJ2-3; 8 nucleotides match TRBD2. The CDR3 has 18 residues. Germline loops: CDR1 SGHRS, CDR2 YFSETQ. V lost 0 bases, J lost 3 bases, and 12 bases stayed unmatched. CDR3 nucleotide sequence: TGCGCCAGCAGCTTGGCCCCCGGGGGGGCGGGGAGGACAGATACGCAGTATTTT. Translating it yields CASSLAPGGAGRTDTQYF.

The chain links TRBV6-1 to TRBJ1-2; D unclear. Trimming pared 1 base from V and 2 bases from J, leaving 11 bases between. The CDR3 has 15 residues. Germline values: CDR1 MNHNS, CDR2 SASEGT. CDR3 amino acids: CASSEGEGVNYGYTF. CDR3 DNA sequence: TGTGCCAGCAGTGAAGGTGAGGGAGTCAACTATGGCTACACCTTC.

The chain combines TRBV6-1 with TRBJ1-2; D remains ambiguous. Trimming removed 2 bases from V and 8 bases from J, with 15 bases in between. Germline CDR1 and CDR2: MNHNS and SASEGT. This CDR3 comprises 14 residues. This CDR3 reads CASSESMGSVGYTF. CDR3 DNA sequence: TGTGCCAGCAGTGAATCGATGGGAAGTGTCGGCTACACCTTC.

The gene calls are TRBV11-2 and TRBJ2-7; 12 nucleotides align to TRBD2. This CDR3 comprises 16 residues. V lost 6 bases and J lost 0; bases outside the gene matches: 6. Looked up from germline, CDR1 is SGHAT and CDR2 is FQNNGV. DNA of the CDR3: TGTGCCAGCAGATCGGGACTAGCGGGTCGCTCCTACGAGCAGTACTTC. Translated: CASRSGLAGRSYEQYF.

The J gene is TRBJ2-3, the V gene TRBV5-1; 9 bases are a match to TRBD2. Germline V CDR1 and CDR2: SGHRS, YFSETQ. This CDR3 has 15 residues. V gave up 0 bases and J gave up 4 bases; unmatched junction bases: 3. The DNA of the CDR3 is TGCGCCAGCAGCTTGGAGCAGCGGGAGGCAGATACGCAGTATTTT. It yields the protein CASSLEQREADTQYF. Filled out from reference TRBV5-1 and TRBJ2-3, the complete variable domain reads KAGVTQTPRYLIKTRGQQVTLSCSPISGHRSVSWYQQTPGQGLQFLFEYFSETQRNKGNFPGRFSGRQFSNSRSEMNVSTLELGDSALYLCASSLEQREADTQYFGPGTRLTVL.

This clone was observed a handful of times. Other DNA sequences from this sample encode an identical CDR3 as well. The gene calls are TRBV28 and TRBJ2-7, with 12 bases lining up with TRBD2. Germline CDR1 is MDHEN and CDR2 is SYDVKM. With V trimmed by 7 bases and J by 7 bases, 8 bases remained unmatched. The CDR3 length is 14 residues. The CDR3 spells CASKTSGSGREQYF. As DNA, the CDR3 is TGTGCCAGCAAGACTAGCGGGAGTGGCAGGGAGCAGTACTTC. The full variable domain, with the rest looked up from reference TRBV28 and TRBJ2-7, is DVKVTQSSRYLVKRTGEKVFLECVQDMDHENMFWYRQDPGLGLRLIYFSYDVKMKEKGDIPEGYSVSREKKERFSLILESASTNQTSMYLCASKTSGSGREQYFGPGTRLTVT.

This sequence joins TRBV5-1 and TRBJ2-3, with unresolved D. Germline values: CDR1 SGHRS, CDR2 YFSETQ. The CDR3 has 14 amino acids. V dropped 0 bases and J dropped 2 bases, with 7 bases sitting between them. The CDR3 loop reads CASSLEDSTDTQYF. In nucleotides, the CDR3 is TGCGCCAGCAGCTTGGAAGACTCCACAGATACGCAGTATTTT.

V usage is TRBV5-4 and J usage is TRBJ1-4; D may be TRBD1 (5 bases). Germline V gene sequence: CDR1 SGHNT, CDR2 YYREEE (reference sequence). The CDR3 covers 16 residues. Trimming stripped 1 base from V and 7 bases from J, with 17 bases between. The DNA for the CDR3 is TGTGCCAGCAGCTTGAAATTCGCTGGGGCCGGTGAAAAACTGTTTTTT. This encodes CASSLKFAGAGEKLFF.

The DNA of the CDR3 is TGTGCCAGCTCAACCGGGACAGTCAACACCGGGGAGCTGTTTTTT. Its translation: CASSTGTVNTGELFF. The J gene is TRBJ2-2, the V gene TRBV18, with TRBD1 identical over 7 bases. Trimming at V came to 5 bases and at J to 2 bases, leaving 5 bases not matched to a gene. This CDR3 contains 15 residues. The V gene's germline CDR1 is KGHSH and CDR2 LQKENI.

This clone has a handful of counts. The rearrangement links TRBV27 to TRBJ1-1; possible D gene TRBD1, 6 bases. Per the germline V gene, CDR1 is MNHEY and CDR2 is SMNVEV (reference sequence). Deletions cut 4 bases from V and 5 bases from J, with 14 bases between. The length of the CDR3 is 14 residues. CDR3 residues: CASSSGGDETEAFF. The CDR3 nucleotides are TGTGCCAGCAGTTCGGGGGGCGATGAAACTGAAGCTTTCTTT.

This rearrangement joins TRBV28 to TRBJ2-2; 8 nucleotides align to TRBD1. There are 16 residues in the CDR3. The V and J ends lost 5 bases and 7 bases, in that order; junction bases with no gene match: 12. The germline V gene has CDR1 MDHEN and CDR2 SYDVKM. CDR3 coding DNA: TGTGCCAGCAGTGCTCCGGGACAGGCGAAAAACGGGGAGCTGTTTTTT. Amino acid sequence: CASSAPGQAKNGELFF.

The genes are TRBV7-8 and TRBJ1-3, with a weak D call TRBD1 (5 bases). Germline values: CDR1 SGHVS, CDR2 FQNEAQ. The CDR3 is 14 residues long. Trimming stripped 2 bases from V and 4 bases from J, with 9 bases between. CDR3 region: CASSLQGAGNTIYF. CDR3 nucleotide sequence: TGTGCCAGCAGCTTACAGGGAGCCGGAAACACCATATATTTT.

This chain connects TRBV5-1 to TRBJ2-7; TRBD2 matches at 8 bases. Per germline, CDR1 SGHRS and CDR2 YFSETQ. The ends lost 0 bases at V and 7 bases at J; junction bases unmatched: 9. This CDR3 has 15 amino acids. CDR3 nucleotide sequence: TGCGCCAGCAGCTTGGAGGGACTAGGTATCGAGGAGCAGTACTTC. Translation: CASSLEGLGIEEQYF.

The rearrangement joins TRBV5-1 to TRBJ2-2; the D call may be TRBD1 or TRBD2 (5 bases each). CDR3 length equals 14 residues. Trimming took off 4 bases at V and 3 bases at J, with 10 bases between the two ends. Germline assignment: CDR1 SGHRS and CDR2 YFSETQ. CDR3 region: CASSKGPDTGELFF. The CDR3 coding sequence is TGCGCCAGCAGCAAGGGACCAGACACCGGGGAGCTGTTTTTT.

In DNA form, the CDR3 reads TGTGCCAGCAGCCTGGGGGTAGCGGGAGTCTTCGATGAGCAGTTCTTC. Translating gives CASSLGVAGVFDEQFF. V is TRBV6-4 and J is TRBJ2-1, with 9 positions matching TRBD2. This CDR3 comprises 16 residues. Trimming took 6 bases from V and 8 from J; bases not matched to a gene: 14. CDR1 is MRHNA and CDR2 is SNTAGT in the germline V gene.

V gene TRBV5-1 combines with J gene TRBJ2-3, with 7 bases fitting TRBD2. V gave up 8 bases and J gave up 2 bases; unmatched junction bases: 5. CDR1 and CDR2 (germline): SGHRS, YFSETQ. The CDR3 contains 13 residues. The CDR3 nucleotides are TGCGCCAGTAGACTAGCTCCCACAGATACGCAGTATTTT. This gives the protein CASRLAPTDTQYF. Complete variable domain (other parts from reference TRBV5-1 and TRBJ2-3): KAGVTQTPRYLIKTRGQQVTLSCSPISGHRSVSWYQQTPGQGLQFLFEYFSETQRNKGNFPGRFSGRQFSNSRSEMNVSTLELGDSALYLCASRLAPTDTQYFGPGTRLTVL.

Of note for this clone: In the same sample, other DNA sequences code for this CDR3. This chain connects TRBV18 to TRBJ2-3; 10 bases line up with TRBD2. The germline CDR1 and CDR2 sequences are KGHSH and LQKENI. CDR3 length: 15 residues. Germline trimming cut 6 bases from V and 4 bases from J; bases unmatched to any gene: 7. The CDR3 nucleotides are TGTGCCAGCTCCCCCGCGCTAGCGGGAGCAGATACGCAGTATTTT. It translates to CASSPALAGADTQYF.

The J gene is TRBJ2-3, the V gene TRBV18, with a tentative D call TRBD2 (6 bases). Germline loops: CDR1 KGHSH, CDR2 LQKENI. The CDR3 has 15 amino acids. V was cut by 2 bases and J by 6 bases, with 15 bases left in between. CDR3 DNA sequence: TGTGCCAGCTCACCAGCCGCTAGCGTGCAGGATACGCAGTATTTT. The encoded protein is CASSPAASVQDTQYF.